These 10 T cell receptor beta chains were all obtained from the same sample, sequenced in a study of blood T cell repertoires in COVID-19. The method was immunoSEQ multiplex PCR; TCRdb's version includes in-frame clones alone and lacks a portion of them. The sample holds 100,000 to 120,000 clones, 85% seen once. The specimen sequenced was peripheral blood. These receptors were collected from a woman in her sixties with COVID-19, enrolled during active disease.

The chain joins TRBV12-3 or TRBV12-4 to TRBJ2-2; tentative D call: TRBD1 (6 bases). The CDR3 length is 12 residues. V shed 8 bases and J shed 7 bases, with 11 bases lying between them. The CDR3 protein is CASQQGGGELFF. In DNA form, the CDR3 reads TGTGCCAGCCAACAGGGTGGCGGGGAGCTGTTTTTT.

This chain uses TRBV2 with TRBJ2-5, with D perhaps TRBD1 (5 bases). The CDR3 is 13 amino acids. From germline, CDR1 is SNHLY and CDR2 FYNNEI. V lost 3 bases and J 5 bases, leaving 10 bases between the germline ends. The chain's CDR3 is CASSEAGSETQYF. CDR3 nucleotide sequence: TGTGCCAGCAGTGAGGCAGGGTCGGAGACCCAGTACTTC. The full variable domain, in which reference TRBV2 and TRBJ2-5 provide the parts outside the CDR3, is EPEVTQTPSHQVTQMGQEVILRCVPISNHLYFYWYRQILGQKVEFLVSFYNNEISEKSEIFDDQFSVERPDGSNFTLKIRSTKLEDSAMYFCASSEAGSETQYFGPGTRLLVL.

The V and J genes are TRBV11-2 and TRBJ2-1; unclear D gene. The germline V gene has CDR1 SGHAT and CDR2 FQNNGV. The germline V and J ends were trimmed by 5 bases and 1 base, with 12 bases remaining between them. CDR3 size: 15 residues. The CDR3 DNA is TGTGCCAGCAGCCCCCGGGTTTCATCCTACAATGAGCAGTTCTTC. It specifies CASSPRVSSYNEQFF.

The rearrangement joins TRBV30 to TRBJ1-5, with a weak D call TRBD1 (6 bases). The CDR3 extends over 17 amino acids. Germline V gene sequence: CDR1 GTSNPN, CDR2 SVGIG (reference sequence). Trimming pared 3 bases from V and 1 base from J, leaving 19 bases between. CDR3 DNA: TGTGCCTGGAGCGGAAACAGGGAGGGAATGAGCAATCAGCCCCAGCATTTT. This gives the protein CAWSGNREGMSNQPQHF.

The chain joins TRBV7-9 to TRBJ2-7, with a weak D call TRBD1 (6 bases). The V end was cut by 1 base, the J end by 0 bases, with 10 bases between. This CDR3 is built from 15 residues. Germline V gene sequence: CDR1 SEHNR, CDR2 FQNEAQ (reference sequence). For the CDR3, the DNA is TGTGCCAGCAGCTTAGAGGGGGTTCTCTCCTACGAGCAGTACTTC. Its protein product is CASSLEGVLSYEQYF.

The chain uses TRBV23-1 and TRBJ2-1; D possibly corresponds to TRBD2 (6 bases). TRBV23-1 carries the ORF label, with uncertain function. This CDR3 has 15 amino acids. Trimming took 2 bases from V and 0 from J, leaving 8 bases between them. CDR3 DNA sequence: TGCGCCAGCAGTCAACGGGGGAGCTCCTACAATGAGCAGTTCTTC. It yields the protein CASSQRGSSYNEQFF.

The rearrangement uses TRBV21-1 and TRBJ1-3; the table's TRBD1 call for D was not verified on the DNA. TRBV21-1 is a recognized pseudogene. CDR3 length equals 18 residues. The CDR3 protein is CASSKVRAFRGQGNTIYF. The CDR3 nucleotides read TGTGCCAGCAGCAAAGTCCGGGCTTTTAGGGGACAGGGAAACACCATATATTTT.

The chain combines TRBV6-5 with TRBJ1-2; 9 bases fit TRBD1. The V and J ends lost 5 bases and 4 bases, in that order; junction bases with no gene match: 5. The CDR3 has 14 amino acids. The germline gives CDR1 MNHEY, CDR2 SVGAGI. The CDR3 coding sequence is TGTGCCAGCAGTCCGGACAGGGGTCCCTATGGCTACACCTTC. Residues: CASSPDRGPYGYTF.

The chain couples TRBV27 to TRBJ1-2; the match to TRBD1 covers 8 bases. The CDR3 extends over 16 amino acids. Unmatched junction bases numbered 8, after V lost 3 bases and J lost 2 bases. CDR1 is MNHEY and CDR2 is SMNVEV in the germline V gene (reference sequence). This CDR3 is CASSFSRDRRNYGYTF. CDR3 DNA sequence: TGTGCCAGCAGTTTTTCCAGGGACAGGAGAAACTATGGCTACACCTTC.

J is TRBJ2-2 and V is TRBV30; D might be TRBD1 (6 bases). Germline V gene data show CDR1 as GTSNPN and CDR2 as SVGIG (reference sequence). Between the trimmed V and J ends, which lost 1 base and 4 bases, there was a span of 13 bases. The CDR3 sequence is 15 residues long. In nucleotides, the CDR3 is TGTGCCTGGAGTGCTCCGGACAGATTCACCGGGGAGCTGTTTTTT. It translates to CAWSAPDRFTGELFF.